Each of the 17 T cell receptor beta chains below was sequenced from the same sample in a study of OX40 agonist ivuxolimab in advanced cancers. Sequenced by immunoSEQ multiplex PCR; TCRdb stores in-frame clones only, minus some. The sample lists 15,000 to 20,000 clones, around 80% occurring once. The sample was CD4+ or CD8+ T cells sorted from blood, taken in a trial of the OX40 agonist ivuxolimab. Receptors were obtained from an adult with an advanced solid tumor such as melanoma, head and neck, liver or kidney cancer.

Sample share makes this clone medium-sized. The chain recombines TRBV29-1 with TRBJ1-2, with 8 bases identical to TRBD1. V shed 8 bases and J 3 bases; nucleotides not matched to a gene: 20. This CDR3 region has 17 residues. Per germline, CDR1 SQVTM and CDR2 ANQGSEA. The CDR3, as DNA: TGCAGCACCTTCGACGGGACAGGTCTCAGGTTGGACTATGGCTACACCTTC. It encodes CSTFDGTGLRLDYGYTF.

This chain connects TRBV28 to TRBJ2-7; TRBD2 matches 7 bases. The junction had 10 bases not matched to a gene; V was cut back by 5 bases and J by 3 bases. The CDR3 is made up of 15 amino acids. Germline V gene sequence: CDR1 MDHEN, CDR2 SYDVKM. As DNA, the CDR3 is TGTGCCAGCAGTAGCGGGACTGGGGACTACTACGAGCAGTACTTC. Amino acids: CASSSGTGDYYEQYF.

The CDR3 DNA sequence: TGCGCCAGCAGCCAAGGTGGGACAAGTATTTACAATGAGCAGTTCTTC. It specifies CASSQGGTSIYNEQFF. The chain carries TRBV4-1 and TRBJ2-1; a weak D match, TRBD1 (6 bases). Per germline, CDR1 MGHRA and CDR2 YSYEKL. The CDR3 consists of 16 residues. Trimming took 1 base from V and 4 from J, leaving 14 bases between them.

In this sample, this clone is medium-sized. The chain is built from TRBV7-9 and TRBJ2-5; D perhaps matches TRBD1 (5 bases). CDR3 length equals 15 residues. Trimming removed 5 bases from V and 2 bases from J, with 15 bases in between. Per the germline V gene, CDR1 is SEHNR and CDR2 is FQNEAQ (reference sequence). The CDR3 spells CASSPTGQAQETQYF. CDR3 in DNA: TGTGCCAGCAGCCCGACTGGACAAGCTCAAGAGACCCAGTACTTC.

The chain has TRBV9 and TRBJ2-1, with D possibly matching TRBD2 (5 bases). CDR1 and CDR2 (germline): SGDLS, YYNGEE. This CDR3 is built from 13 residues. Deletions cut 2 bases from V and 6 bases from J, with 9 bases between. CDR3 loop: CASSVGVSNEQFF. Here the CDR3 DNA reads TGTGCCAGCAGCGTCGGGGTATCCAATGAGCAGTTCTTC.

This rearrangement joins TRBV9 to TRBJ2-7, with TRBD2 identical over 9 bases. V was clipped by 4 bases and J by 5 bases; unmatched bases: 4. This CDR3 region has 13 residues. Per germline, CDR1 SGDLS and CDR2 YYNGEE. CDR3 nucleotides: TGTGCCAGCAGCCGGGCGGGGGGGAACGAGCAGTACTTC. It yields the protein CASSRAGGNEQYF. Drawing the rest from reference TRBV9 and TRBJ2-7, the complete variable domain is DSGVTQTPKHLITATGQRVTLRCSPRSGDLSVYWYQQSLDQGLQFLIQYYNGEERAKGNILERFSAQQFPDLHSELNLSSLELGDSALYFCASSRAGGNEQYFGPGTRLTVT.

The CDR3 spells CASSQVGQGGGSPLHF. In DNA, the CDR3 is TGCGCCAGCAGCCAAGTCGGGCAGGGGGGGGGTTCACCCCTCCACTTT. The V and J genes are TRBV4-3 and TRBJ1-6, with TRBD1 matching 7 bases. The CDR3 has 16 residues. The trim removed 1 base at V and 9 bases at J, leaving 9 bases unmatched. Germline V lookup: CDR1 LGHNA, CDR2 YSLEER.

This clone showed up many times. The J gene is TRBJ2-5, the V gene TRBV14; no definite D call. Germline assignment: CDR1 SGHDN and CDR2 FVKESK. There are 11 residues in the CDR3. V was pared by 3 bases and J by 2 bases, with 1 base between. CDR3 in DNA: TGTGCCAGCAGCCAGCAAGAGACCCAGTACTTC. Translating it yields CASSQQETQYF.

There are a few counts of this clone. The chain recombines TRBV28 with TRBJ2-5, with TRBD1 identical over 9 bases. The CDR3 runs 14 residues. The V gene's germline CDR1 is MDHEN and CDR2 SYDVKM. V shed 5 bases and J 5 bases; nucleotides not matched to a gene: 6. CDR3 loop: CASSEQGARETQYF. The CDR3 coding sequence is TGTGCCAGCAGTGAACAGGGGGCACGGGAGACCCAGTACTTC.

The chain has TRBV11-2 and TRBJ2-1; 12 bases are a match to TRBD2. The CDR3 loop spans 18 amino acids. Germline CDR1 is SGHAT and CDR2 is FQNNGV. The junction had 5 bases not matched to a gene; V was cut back by 1 base and J by 1 base. The chain's CDR3 is CASSLGLAGGQSYNEQFF. In DNA, the CDR3 is TGTGCCAGCAGCTTAGGGCTAGCGGGGGGGCAGTCCTACAATGAGCAGTTCTTC.

The chain carries TRBV7-9 and TRBJ1-5; 11 bases agree with TRBD1. The germline V gene encodes CDR1 SEHNR and CDR2 FQNEAQ (reference sequence). CDR3 size: 15 residues. V was pared by 3 bases and J by 7 bases, with 5 bases of the junction left unmatched. CDR3 coding DNA: TGTGCCAGCAGCTTTGGACAGGGGGCTGGACAGCCCCAGCATTTT. This codes for CASSFGQGAGQPQHF.

This clone has a handful of counts. CDR3 residues: CASSGTSGRAYEQYF. In DNA, the CDR3 is TGTGCCAGCAGCGGAACTAGCGGGAGGGCCTACGAGCAGTACTTC. The chain has TRBV7-9 and TRBJ2-7, with 13 bases matching TRBD2. From germline, CDR1 is SEHNR and CDR2 FQNEAQ (reference sequence). The ends lost 5 bases at V and 2 bases at J; junction bases unmatched: 3. The length of the CDR3 is 15 residues.

The chain has TRBV12-2 and TRBJ2-1; the listed D gene, TRBD2, was not tested against the DNA. TRBV12-2 is noted as a pseudogene. The CDR3 runs to 11 residues. The CDR3 DNA sequence: TGTGCAAGTCGCTTAAGCCCAGAGCAGTTCTTC. Translation gives CASRLSPEQFF.

J is TRBJ2-5 and V is TRBV9; TRBD2 agrees at 7 bases. Germline V lookup: CDR1 SGDLS, CDR2 YYNGEE. The ends lost 0 bases at V and 4 bases at J; junction bases unmatched: 6. The CDR3 is 15 amino acids. The CDR3, as DNA: TGTGCCAGCAGCGTAGGGGGCGGGAGTGGAGAGACCCAGTACTTC. Translating it yields CASSVGGGSGETQYF.

The chain is built from TRBV21-1 and TRBJ2-7; the tabulated D call, TRBD1, remains unverified against the DNA. TRBV21-1 is labeled a pseudogene. The CDR3 is made up of 16 amino acids. The DNA for the CDR3 is TGTGCCAGCAGCAGCTTTACCGGGACAGGGGGCGACGAGCAGTACTTC. Protein sequence: CASSSFTGTGGDEQYF.

This clone was seen a handful of times. This chain connects TRBV7-8 to TRBJ2-5; D is ambiguous. The germline V gene encodes CDR1 SGHVS and CDR2 FQNEAQ. The CDR3 loop spans 14 amino acids. V was shortened by 3 bases and J by 1 base, with 9 bases between the two germline ends. CDR3 in amino acids: CASSFMAAQETQYF. The CDR3 bases are TGTGCCAGCAGCTTTATGGCAGCCCAAGAGACCCAGTACTTC.

This clone was detected once. The CDR3 DNA is TGTGCCAGCAGCCGAGGGACTAGCGGCAGCACAGATACGCAGTATTTT. Translating it yields CASSRGTSGSTDTQYF. The V call is TRBV13, the J call TRBJ2-3, with 11 bases fitting TRBD2. CDR1 is PRHDT and CDR2 is FYEKMQ in the germline V gene (reference sequence). This CDR3 comprises 16 residues. Trimming at V came to 5 bases and at J to 0 bases, leaving 4 bases not matched to a gene.